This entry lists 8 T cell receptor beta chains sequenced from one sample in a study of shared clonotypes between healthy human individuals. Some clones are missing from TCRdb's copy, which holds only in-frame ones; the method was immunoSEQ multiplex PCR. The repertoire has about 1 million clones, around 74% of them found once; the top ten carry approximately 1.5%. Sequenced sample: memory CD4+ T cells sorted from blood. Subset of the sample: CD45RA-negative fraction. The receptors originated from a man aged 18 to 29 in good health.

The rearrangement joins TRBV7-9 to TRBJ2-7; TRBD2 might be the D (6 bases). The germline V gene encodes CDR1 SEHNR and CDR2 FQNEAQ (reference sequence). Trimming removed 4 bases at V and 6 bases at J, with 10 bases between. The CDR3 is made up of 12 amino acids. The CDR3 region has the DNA TGTGCCAGCAGCTCGTGGGAGGCCGAGCAGTACTTC. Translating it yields CASSSWEAEQYF.

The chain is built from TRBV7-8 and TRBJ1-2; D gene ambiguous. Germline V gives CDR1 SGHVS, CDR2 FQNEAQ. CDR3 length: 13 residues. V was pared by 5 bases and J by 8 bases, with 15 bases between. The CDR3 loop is CASSGEAPQGYTF. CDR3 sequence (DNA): TGTGCCAGCAGCGGAGAAGCTCCCCAAGGCTACACCTTC.

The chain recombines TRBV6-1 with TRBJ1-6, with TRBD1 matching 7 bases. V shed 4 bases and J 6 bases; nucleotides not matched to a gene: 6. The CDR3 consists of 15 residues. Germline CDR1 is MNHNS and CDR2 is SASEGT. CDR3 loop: CASSGTGPANSPLHF. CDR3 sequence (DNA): TGTGCCAGCAGTGGGACAGGCCCCGCTAATTCACCCCTCCACTTT.

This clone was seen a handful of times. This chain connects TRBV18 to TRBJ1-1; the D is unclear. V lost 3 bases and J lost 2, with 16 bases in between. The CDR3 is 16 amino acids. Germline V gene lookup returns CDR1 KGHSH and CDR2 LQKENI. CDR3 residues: CASSPLGTSINTEAFF. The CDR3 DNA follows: TGTGCCAGCTCACCCCTGGGCACATCGATTAACACTGAAGCTTTCTTT.

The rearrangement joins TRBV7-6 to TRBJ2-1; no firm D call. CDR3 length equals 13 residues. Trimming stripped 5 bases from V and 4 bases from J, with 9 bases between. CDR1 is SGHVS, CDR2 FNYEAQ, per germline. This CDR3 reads CASSARQYNEQFF. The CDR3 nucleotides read TGTGCCAGCAGCGCCCGACAATACAATGAGCAGTTCTTC.

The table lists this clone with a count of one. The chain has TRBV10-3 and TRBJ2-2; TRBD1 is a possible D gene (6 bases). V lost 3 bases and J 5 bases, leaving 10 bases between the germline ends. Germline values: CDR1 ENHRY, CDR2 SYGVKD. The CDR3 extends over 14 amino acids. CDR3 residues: CAISETGTTGELFF. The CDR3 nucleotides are TGTGCCATCAGTGAAACGGGGACAACCGGGGAGCTGTTTTTT.

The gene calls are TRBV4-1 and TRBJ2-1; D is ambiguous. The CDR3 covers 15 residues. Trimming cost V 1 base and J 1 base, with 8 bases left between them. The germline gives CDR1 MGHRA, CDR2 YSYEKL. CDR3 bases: TGCGCCAGCAGCCAAGGAGCGTTTTCCTACAATGAGCAGTTCTTC. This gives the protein CASSQGAFSYNEQFF.

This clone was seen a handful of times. The CDR3 nucleotides read TGCGCCAGCAGAAACAGGGGGCGCGACACAGATACGCAGTATTTT. Its translation: CASRNRGRDTDTQYF. The chain recombines TRBV5-1 with TRBJ2-3; 9 bases line up with TRBD1. The CDR3 covers 15 residues. V was pared by 5 bases and J by 2 bases, with 6 bases of the junction left unmatched. Per the germline V gene, CDR1 is SGHRS and CDR2 is YFSETQ.